The entry below gives a single T cell receptor (beta chain) sequence along with its context. The data stem from a study of glioma-infiltrating T cells after dendritic cell vaccination. Looked up from germline, CDR1 is SGHVS and CDR2 is FQNEAQ. The germline V and J ends were trimmed by 2 bases and 4 bases, with 14 bases remaining between them. This CDR3 is built from 15 residues. Time point specified: after dendritic cell vaccination, including at tumor progression/relapse. Produced via immunoSEQ multiplex PCR; TCRdb's table is partial and in-frame only. The data contain about 50,000 clones, 70% to 90% of them singletons.

The V and J genes are TRBV7-8 and TRBJ1-1; the D is unclear. The sequence was collected from a human donor with glioblastoma. The sample here was blood, taken after dendritic cell vaccination. The CDR3 DNA is TGTGCCAGCAGCTTATCTGGTCGGGGAGGCACTGAAGCTTTCTTT. Amino acids: CASSLSGRGGTEAFF.